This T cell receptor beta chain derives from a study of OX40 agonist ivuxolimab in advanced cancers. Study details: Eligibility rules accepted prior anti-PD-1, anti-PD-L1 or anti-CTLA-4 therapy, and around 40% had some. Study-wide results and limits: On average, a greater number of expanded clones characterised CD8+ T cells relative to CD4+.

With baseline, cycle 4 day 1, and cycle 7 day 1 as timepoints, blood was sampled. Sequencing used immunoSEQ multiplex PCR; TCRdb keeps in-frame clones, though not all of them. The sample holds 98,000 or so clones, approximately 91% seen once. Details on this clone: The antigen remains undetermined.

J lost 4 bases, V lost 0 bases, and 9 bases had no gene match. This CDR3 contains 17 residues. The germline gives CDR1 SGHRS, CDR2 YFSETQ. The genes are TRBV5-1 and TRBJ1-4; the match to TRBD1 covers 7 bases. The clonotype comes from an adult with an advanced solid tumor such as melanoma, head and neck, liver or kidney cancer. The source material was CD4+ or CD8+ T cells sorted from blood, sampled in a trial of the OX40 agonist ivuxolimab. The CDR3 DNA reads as TGCGCCAGCAGCTTGGACGGTCCAGGGGGTTATAATGAAAAACTGTTTTTT. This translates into CASSLDGPGGYNEKLFF.